This T cell receptor beta chain was recorded in a study of T cell responses to AZD1222 COVID-19 vaccine. CDR3 length: 15 residues. Looked up from germline, CDR1 is SGHRS and CDR2 is YFSETQ. Of note for this clone: One end of the junction fails to match germline, which may point to a read error.

Some clones are missing from TCRdb's copy, which holds only in-frame ones; the method was immunoSEQ multiplex PCR. The sample includes 150,000 or so clones, about 88% of them seen just once. This clonotype originated in an adult in good health. Source: peripheral blood, taken on day 0 of AZD1222 vaccination. The chain carries TRBV5-1 and TRBJ2-1, with TRBD2 identical over 9 bases. CDR3 sequence reads: CASSLGLAGYKEQFF. The CDR3 DNA sequence: TGCGCCAGCAGCTTGGGGCTAGCGGGGTACAAGGAGCAGTTCTTC.